The entry that follows covers one T cell receptor beta chain sequence. The data originate from a study of OX40 agonist ivuxolimab in advanced cancers. Study in general: At 82.7% male, the cohort had a mean age of approximately 60 years, ranging from 23 to 79. Three patients responded partially, comprising one with hepatocellular carcinoma and two with cutaneous melanoma.

Sequencing used immunoSEQ multiplex PCR; TCRdb keeps in-frame clones, though not all of them. Of about 20,000 clones detected, over 65% appear once; the ten largest clones hold approximately 58%. CDR3 size: 12 residues. The V gene's germline CDR1 is SGHNT and CDR2 YENEEA. V shed 5 bases, J shed 6 bases, and the junction held 1 base outside the gene matches. This rearrangement joins TRBV11-3 to TRBJ2-1, with 7 bases that match TRBD2. This TCR came from an adult with an advanced solid tumor such as melanoma, head and neck, liver or kidney cancer. The material was CD4+ or CD8+ T cells sorted from blood, obtained in a trial of the OX40 agonist ivuxolimab. The CDR3 spells CASSGGGNEQFF. The CDR3, as DNA: TGTGCCAGCAGCGGGGGGGGCAATGAGCAGTTCTTC.